The 16 T cell receptor beta chains reported below all come from one sample, sequenced in a study of cytomegalovirus exposure and HLA in healthy donors. Amplification used 60 Vbeta primers and 13 Jbeta primers. This table comes from immunoSEQ multiplex PCR, and its TCRdb copy is limited to in-frame clones, with some not included. This sample's table has some 200,000 clones. Material: PBMCs. These receptors were obtained from a woman aged 18-29 years in good health and CMV-seropositive.

The V call is TRBV10-3, the J call TRBJ2-5; 14 bases match TRBD2. This CDR3 comprises 17 residues. From germline, CDR1 is ENHRY and CDR2 SYGVKD. Trimming removed 6 bases from V and 1 base from J; junction bases left unmatched: 7. The CDR3 DNA reads TGTGCCATCAGACGGGGTGGACTAGCGGGGGGCCAAGAGACCCAGTACTTC. Translated, it gives CAIRRGGLAGGQETQYF.

The chain is built from TRBV6-1 and TRBJ1-5; D gene unclear. Germline-derived CDR1 and CDR2 are MNHNS and SASEGT. Trimming removed 7 bases from V and 3 bases from J, with 7 bases in between. This CDR3 has 12 residues. The CDR3: CASTRNNQPQHF. The CDR3 nucleotides are TGTGCCAGCACCAGGAACAATCAGCCCCAGCATTTT.

The J gene is TRBJ2-2, the V gene TRBV15; 8 nucleotides line up with TRBD1. CDR3 length: 16 residues. Germline trimming cut 1 base from V and 7 bases from J; bases unmatched to any gene: 8. Per germline, CDR1 LNHNV and CDR2 YYDKDF (reference sequence). CDR3 nucleotide sequence: TGTGCCACCAGCAGAGTGGCAGGGGGCAATGGCGGGGAGCTGTTTTTT. As protein: CATSRVAGGNGGELFF.

V is TRBV5-1 and J is TRBJ2-3, with TRBD2 matching over 9 bases. Germline assignment: CDR1 SGHRS and CDR2 YFSETQ. The CDR3 is 14 residues long. V dropped 6 bases and J dropped 3; count of bases not matched to a gene: 5. The CDR3 is CASTIAGVTDTQYF. The CDR3 coding sequence is TGCGCCAGCACTATAGCGGGGGTAACAGATACGCAGTATTTT.

The chain has TRBV5-4 and TRBJ1-2, with D tentatively TRBD1 (5 bases). Trimming took 3 bases from V and 4 from J, leaving 7 bases between them. This CDR3 region has 12 residues. Germline V lookup: CDR1 SGHNT, CDR2 YYREEE (reference sequence). This CDR3 reads CASSSGGYGYTF. The CDR3 DNA follows: TGTGCCAGCAGCTCCGGGGGCTATGGCTACACCTTC.

V gene TRBV1 combines with J gene TRBJ2-7; the table names TRBD2, a call not compared with the DNA. TRBV1 is tagged as a pseudogene. The CDR3 has 15 residues. The CDR3 DNA reads TGCACCAGCAGCCATTCGAGCGACCATCCCTACGAGCAGTACTTC. Its translation is CTSSHSSDHPYEQYF.

Comments on this clone: Other DNA sequences in the sample encode the same CDR3. The V call is TRBV19, the J call TRBJ1-1; TRBD1 matches 9 bases. In germline, CDR1 is LNHDA, CDR2 SQIVND (reference sequence). The V and J ends lost 4 bases and 5 bases, in that order; junction bases with no gene match: 2. The CDR3 is 13 residues long. The CDR3 loop is CASSTTGGTEAFF. CDR3 DNA: TGTGCCAGTAGTACGACAGGGGGGACTGAAGCTTTCTTT. Full variable domain (rest looked up from reference TRBV19 and TRBJ1-1): DGGITQSPKYLFRKEGQNVTLSCEQNLNHDAMYWYRQDPGQGLRLIYYSQIVNDFQKGDIAEGYSVSREKKESFPLTVTSAQKNPTAFYLCASSTTGGTEAFFGQGTRLTVV.

The chain links TRBV18 to TRBJ2-1, with 9 bases lining up with TRBD1. Trimming removed 3 bases from V and 5 bases from J; junction bases left unmatched: 2. This CDR3 comprises 14 residues. Germline values: CDR1 KGHSH, CDR2 LQKENI. The CDR3 nucleotides read TGTGCCAGCTCACCTGGACAGGGGCACAATGAGCAGTTCTTC. Amino acids: CASSPGQGHNEQFF.

The chain couples TRBV27 to TRBJ2-3; 8 bases agree with TRBD2. The trim removed 7 bases at V and 9 bases at J, leaving 12 bases unmatched. The V gene's germline CDR1 is MNHEY and CDR2 SMNVEV (reference sequence). The CDR3 is 14 amino acids. CDR3 region: CASNLAGPSTTQYF. CDR3 in DNA: TGTGCCAGCAACTTAGCGGGACCGAGTACAACGCAGTATTTT.

CDR3 sequence reads: CASSLWLAGFTSYEQYF. The CDR3, as DNA: TGTGCCAGCAGCTTATGGCTAGCGGGATTTACCTCCTACGAGCAGTACTTC. The rearrangement uses TRBV7-9 and TRBJ2-5, with 9 bases lining up with TRBD2. The J call may not be correct, given that the DNA end is closer to TRBJ2-7. Germline CDR1 is SEHNR and CDR2 is FQNEAQ (reference sequence). The CDR3 runs to 17 residues.

This chain connects TRBV19 to TRBJ2-1; 7 bases align to TRBD2. V trimming: 8 bases; J trimming: 9 bases; junction bases outside the gene matches: 7. Germline CDR1 and CDR2: LNHDA and SQIVND (reference sequence). This CDR3 has 12 amino acids. CDR3 region: CASGTSVAEQFF. The CDR3 DNA follows: TGTGCCAGTGGTACTAGCGTAGCTGAGCAGTTCTTC.

The chain links TRBV14 to TRBJ2-1; D unclear. V gave up 6 bases and J gave up 3 bases, with 9 bases separating them. The CDR3 has 13 residues. The germline gives CDR1 SGHDN, CDR2 FVKESK. The CDR3 is CASSLNFYNEQFF. DNA of the CDR3: TGTGCCAGCAGTCTTAACTTCTACAATGAGCAGTTCTTC.

The chain couples TRBV30 to TRBJ1-5; perhaps TRBD1 as D (6 bases). CDR1 is GTSNPN and CDR2 is SVGIG in the germline V gene (reference sequence). V lost 3 bases to trimming and J lost 2 bases, with 11 bases between them. The CDR3 sequence is 14 residues long. The CDR3 is CAWSLDSRNQPQHF. The CDR3 DNA sequence: TGTGCCTGGAGCCTGGACAGCCGCAATCAGCCCCAGCATTTT.

V is TRBV5-6 and J is TRBJ2-1; D is uncertain. The CDR3 has 15 residues. The germline gives CDR1 SGHDT, CDR2 YYEEEE. Between the trimmed V and J ends, which lost 2 bases and 0 bases, there was a span of 9 bases. In DNA, the CDR3 is TGTGCCAGCAGCTTTGTCAGGCTCTCCTACAATGAGCAGTTCTTC. Its protein product is CASSFVRLSYNEQFF.

The chain is built from TRBV5-4 and TRBJ2-3; 9 nucleotides match TRBD2. Germline V CDR1 and CDR2: SGHNT, YYREEE (reference sequence). J gave up 0 bases and V 2 bases, and 10 bases lay outside the gene matches. The CDR3 contains 18 residues. In DNA form, the CDR3 reads TGTGCCAGCAGCTTTCTCGGGCGCGGGAGGGCGAGCACAGATACGCAGTATTTT. Encoded protein: CASSFLGRGRASTDTQYF. The variable domain in full, completed from reference TRBV5-4 and TRBJ2-3, reads ETGVTQSPTHLIKTRGQQVTLRCSSQSGHNTVSWYQQALGQGPQFIFQYYREEENGRGNFPPRFSGLQFPNYSSELNVNALELDDSALYLCASSFLGRGRASTDTQYFGPGTRLTVL.

The chain couples TRBV7-8 to TRBJ2-2, with 8 bases identical to TRBD1. The CDR3 runs 15 residues. The J segment lost 7 bases and the V segment lost 7 bases, leaving 11 bases of the junction unmatched. Per the germline V gene, CDR1 is SGHVS and CDR2 is FQNEAQ. CDR3 coding DNA: TGTGCCAGCACCGCCCGGACAGGGATGATCGGGGAGCTGTTTTTT. Protein sequence: CASTARTGMIGELFF.